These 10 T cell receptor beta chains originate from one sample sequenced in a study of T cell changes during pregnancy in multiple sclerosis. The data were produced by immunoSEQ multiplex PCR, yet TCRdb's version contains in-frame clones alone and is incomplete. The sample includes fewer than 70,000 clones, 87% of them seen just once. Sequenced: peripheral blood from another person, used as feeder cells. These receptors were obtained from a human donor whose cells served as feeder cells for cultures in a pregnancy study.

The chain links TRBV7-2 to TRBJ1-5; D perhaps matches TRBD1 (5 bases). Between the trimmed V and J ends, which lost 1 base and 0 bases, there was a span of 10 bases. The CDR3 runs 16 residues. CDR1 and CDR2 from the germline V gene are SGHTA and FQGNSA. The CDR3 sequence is CASSLGDAYSNQPQHF. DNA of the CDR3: TGTGCCAGCAGCTTAGGGGACGCCTATAGCAATCAGCCCCAGCATTTT.

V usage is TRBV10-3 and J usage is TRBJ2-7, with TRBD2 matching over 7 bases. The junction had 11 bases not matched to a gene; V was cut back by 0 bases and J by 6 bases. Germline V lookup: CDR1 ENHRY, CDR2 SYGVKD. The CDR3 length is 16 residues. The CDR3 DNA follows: TGTGCCATCAGTGAGTCGGGGGGGGTCAGTCGTGTCGAGCAGTACTTC. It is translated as CAISESGGVSRVEQYF.

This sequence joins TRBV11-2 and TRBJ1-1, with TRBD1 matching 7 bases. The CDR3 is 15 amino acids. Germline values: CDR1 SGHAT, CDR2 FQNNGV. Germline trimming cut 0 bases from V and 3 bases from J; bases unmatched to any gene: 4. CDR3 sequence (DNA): TGTGCCAGCAGCTTAGACCCGGGACAGTACACTGAAGCTTTCTTT. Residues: CASSLDPGQYTEAFF.

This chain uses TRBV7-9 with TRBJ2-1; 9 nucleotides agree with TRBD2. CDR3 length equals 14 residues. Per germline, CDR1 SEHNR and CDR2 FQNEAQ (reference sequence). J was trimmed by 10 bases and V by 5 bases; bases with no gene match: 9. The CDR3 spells CASSPWTSEWEQFF. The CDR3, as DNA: TGTGCCAGCAGCCCTTGGACTAGCGAATGGGAGCAGTTCTTC.

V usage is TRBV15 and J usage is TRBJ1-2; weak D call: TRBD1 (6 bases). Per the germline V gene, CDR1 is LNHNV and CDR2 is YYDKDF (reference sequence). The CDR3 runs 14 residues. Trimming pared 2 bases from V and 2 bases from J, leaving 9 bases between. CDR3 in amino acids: CATSRPGTNYGYTF. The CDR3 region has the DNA TGTGCCACCAGCAGACCCGGGACAAACTATGGCTACACCTTC.

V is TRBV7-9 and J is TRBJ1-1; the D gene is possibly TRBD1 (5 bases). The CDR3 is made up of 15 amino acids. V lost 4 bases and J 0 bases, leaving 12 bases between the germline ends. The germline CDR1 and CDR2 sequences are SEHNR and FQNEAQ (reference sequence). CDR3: CASSSRGGVNTEAFF. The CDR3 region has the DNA TGTGCCAGCAGCTCACGGGGCGGGGTGAACACTGAAGCTTTCTTT.

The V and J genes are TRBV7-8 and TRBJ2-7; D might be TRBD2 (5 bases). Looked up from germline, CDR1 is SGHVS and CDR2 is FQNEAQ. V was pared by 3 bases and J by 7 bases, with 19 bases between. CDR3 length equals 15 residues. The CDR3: CASSLVAPSPGEQYF. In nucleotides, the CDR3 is TGTGCCAGCAGCTTGGTCGCACCAAGCCCGGGAGAGCAGTACTTC.

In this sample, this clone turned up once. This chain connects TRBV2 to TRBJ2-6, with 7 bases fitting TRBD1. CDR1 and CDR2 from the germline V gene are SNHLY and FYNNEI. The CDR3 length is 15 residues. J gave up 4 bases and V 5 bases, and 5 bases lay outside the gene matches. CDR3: CASSSTGSGANVLTF. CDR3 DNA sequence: TGTGCCAGCAGTTCGACAGGGTCCGGGGCCAACGTCCTGACTTTC.

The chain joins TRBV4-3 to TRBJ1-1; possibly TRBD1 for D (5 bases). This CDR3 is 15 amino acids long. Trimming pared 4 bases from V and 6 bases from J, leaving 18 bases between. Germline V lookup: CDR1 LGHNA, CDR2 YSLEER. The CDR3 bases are TGCGCCAGCAGCCGGATCGAAGGGGTATTCGCTGAAGCTTTCTTT. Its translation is CASSRIEGVFAEAFF.

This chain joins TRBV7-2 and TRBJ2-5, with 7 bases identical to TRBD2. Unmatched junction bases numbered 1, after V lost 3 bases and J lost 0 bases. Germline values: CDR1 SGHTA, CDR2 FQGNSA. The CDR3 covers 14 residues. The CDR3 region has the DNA TGTGCCAGCAGCTTGCGGGGGAACCAAGAGACCCAGTACTTC. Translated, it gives CASSLRGNQETQYF.